The 3 T cell receptor beta chains below all came from one sample that was sequenced in a study of blood T cells in healthy people across ages. Using a J-beta primer mix together with a sample-barcoded 5' primer, a second PCR was run for about 7 to 12 cycles. TCRdb ran MiXCR on the 5' RACE reads and lists one entry per CDR3 protein. The table includes 1.4 million or so distinct CDR3 sequences, approximately 39% detected once. Sequences were obtained from blood. These receptors all stem from a woman under 30 in good health.

The chain joins TRBV20-1 to TRBJ2-5, with a possible D match to TRBD1 (6 bases). The CDR3 has 13 amino acids. With 5 bases removed from V and 11 bases from J, the gap between germline ends came to 21 bases. Germline V gives CDR1 DFQATT, CDR2 SNEGSKA (reference sequence). The CDR3 region has the DNA TGCAGTGCTCCAGGGGTATTATTCAATGAGCAGTACTTC. Translation gives CSAPGVLFNEQYF.

The gene calls are TRBV2 and TRBJ1-4, with no clear D. Germline V gene lookup returns CDR1 SNHLY and CDR2 FYNNEI. The CDR3 is made up of 15 amino acids. V lost 0 bases, J lost 3 bases, and 8 bases lay in between. CDR3 in amino acids: CASSEAGVANEKLFF. The CDR3 DNA reads TGTGCCAGCAGTGAAGCCGGGGTTGCTAATGAAAAACTGTTTTTT.

The chain is built from TRBV11-2 and TRBJ1-2; D is ambiguous. Trimming pared 0 bases from V and 8 bases from J, leaving 10 bases between. CDR3 length: 13 amino acids. CDR1 is SGHAT and CDR2 is FQNNGV in the germline V gene. CDR3 nucleotide sequence: TGTGCCAGCAGCTTAGATTTAGGCGGCGGCTACACCTTC. Residues: CASSLDLGGGYTF.